Presented here are 13 T cell receptor beta chains from one specimen sequenced in a study of blood T cell repertoires in COVID-19. Libraries were prepared by immunoSEQ multiplex PCR; TCRdb keeps only in-frame clonotypes and omits some of them. The data hold 200,000 to 250,000 clones, with around 90% observed a single time. The material sequenced was PBMCs or T cells enriched from blood (not recorded which). Every receptor here comes from a man in his fifties who had been exposed to COVID-19.

V gene TRBV4-2 combines with J gene TRBJ2-2; no firm D call. Trimming pared 8 bases from V and 1 base from J, leaving 2 bases between. The germline CDR1 and CDR2 sequences are LGHNA and YNFKEQ. CDR3 size: 11 residues. The CDR3 protein is CASRNTGELFF. Here the CDR3 DNA reads TGTGCCAGCCGGAACACCGGGGAGCTGTTTTTT.

The chain has TRBV9 and TRBJ2-7; TRBD1 is a possible D gene (6 bases). Germline V CDR1 and CDR2: SGDLS, YYNGEE. V lost 0 bases to trimming and J lost 3 bases, with 16 bases between them. The length of the CDR3 is 16 residues. CDR3 loop: CASSVGGAIGGYEQYF. The CDR3 DNA reads TGTGCCAGCAGCGTAGGAGGGGCCATAGGGGGCTACGAGCAGTACTTC. The full variable domain, in which reference TRBV9 and TRBJ2-7 provide the parts outside the CDR3, is DSGVTQTPKHLITATGQRVTLRCSPRSGDLSVYWYQQSLDQGLQFLIQYYNGEERAKGNILERFSAQQFPDLHSELNLSSLELGDSALYFCASSVGGAIGGYEQYFGPGTRLTVT.

The rearrangement uses TRBV7-2 and TRBJ1-2; TRBD1 matches at 10 bases. CDR3 length: 16 residues. CDR1 and CDR2 from the germline V gene are SGHTA and FQGNSA. V lost 1 base to trimming and J lost 0 bases; unmatched junction nucleotides: 2. The CDR3 nucleotides are TGTGCCAGCAGCTTAGGGACAGGGGGGACTAACTATGGCTACACCTTC. Translated, it gives CASSLGTGGTNYGYTF. Supplemented by reference TRBV7-2 and TRBJ1-2, the full variable domain reads GAGVSQSPSNKVTEKGKDVELRCDPISGHTALYWYRQSLGQGLEFLIYFQGNSAPDKSGLPSDRFSAERTGGSVSTLTIQRTQQEDSAVYLCASSLGTGGTNYGYTFGSGTRLTVV.

The CDR3 here is CASSLWGGLRTDTQYF. The CDR3 region has the DNA TGCGCCAGCAGCTTGTGGGGGGGACTACGCACAGATACGCAGTATTTT. The chain carries TRBV5-1 and TRBJ2-3; 7 bases align to TRBD2. The CDR3 covers 16 residues. Per germline, CDR1 SGHRS and CDR2 YFSETQ. V lost 1 base and J lost 1; bases outside the gene matches: 6.

The J gene is TRBJ1-1, the V gene TRBV30; D is possibly TRBD1 (6 bases). V was cut by 7 bases and J by 0 bases, with 15 bases left in between. The CDR3 covers 14 residues. Germline CDR1 and CDR2: GTSNPN and SVGIG (reference sequence). DNA for the CDR3: TGTGCCTCCTCCCAGGGGCAGTTGAACACTGAAGCTTTCTTT. Amino acid sequence: CASSQGQLNTEAFF.

The rearrangement joins TRBV5-1 to TRBJ1-6; 8 positions agree with TRBD1. The CDR3 contains 14 residues. The germline gives CDR1 SGHRS, CDR2 YFSETQ. J was trimmed by 7 bases and V by 4 bases; bases with no gene match: 4. CDR3 bases: TGCGCCAGCAGCCAACAGGGGGAGAATTCACCCCTCCACTTT. Its translation: CASSQQGENSPLHF.

The V gene is TRBV27, the J gene TRBJ1-5; weak D call: TRBD1 (6 bases). Germline assignment: CDR1 MNHEY and CDR2 SMNVEV (reference sequence). The CDR3 has 17 residues. V lost 5 bases to trimming and J lost 1 base, with 18 bases between them. The CDR3 here is CASSPHPTGRSNQPQHF. CDR3 DNA: TGTGCCAGCAGTCCCCATCCGACAGGAAGGAGCAATCAGCCCCAGCATTTT.

The count of this clone is one. The chain is built from TRBV12-3 or TRBV12-4 and TRBJ2-1; 7 bases are shared with TRBD2. With 6 bases clipped from V and 15 bases from J, the junction kept 14 bases outside the gene matches. This CDR3 has 13 residues. The CDR3 DNA reads as TGTGCCAGCAGCCTGGCCCCAGGGACTACGGTGTTCTTC. Translating it yields CASSLAPGTTVFF.

The V call is TRBV28, the J call TRBJ2-3; D is perhaps TRBD1 (6 bases). Trimming left V 6 bases short and J 6 bases short, with 13 bases between. CDR1 MDHEN and CDR2 SYDVKM come from the germline V gene. The CDR3 totals 13 residues. The DNA for the CDR3 is TGTGCCAGCAGAACAGGGCGCCTCGATACGCAGTATTTT. Translating gives CASRTGRLDTQYF. The full variable domain, completed using reference TRBV28 and TRBJ2-3, is DVKVTQSSRYLVKRTGEKVFLECVQDMDHENMFWYRQDPGLGLRLIYFSYDVKMKEKGDIPEGYSVSREKKERFSLILESASTNQTSMYLCASRTGRLDTQYFGPGTRLTVL.

This chain connects TRBV10-3 to TRBJ2-7, with a tentative D call TRBD2 (6 bases). The V gene's germline CDR1 is ENHRY and CDR2 SYGVKD. This CDR3 is 12 amino acids long. V lost 9 bases and J lost 2, with 11 bases in between. The CDR3 sequence is CAILSGAYEQYF. The CDR3, as DNA: TGTGCCATTCTTTCGGGGGCCTACGAGCAGTACTTC.

This sequence joins TRBV5-1 and TRBJ2-2, with 13 bases lining up with TRBD2. The CDR3 covers 18 residues. V shed 0 bases, J shed 4 bases, and the junction held 6 bases outside the gene matches. The V gene's germline CDR1 is SGHRS and CDR2 YFSETQ. CDR3 residues: CASSLARTSGSSTGELFF. DNA of the CDR3: TGCGCCAGCAGCTTGGCGCGGACTAGCGGGAGTAGCACCGGGGAGCTGTTTTTT.

DNA for the CDR3: TGTGCCAGCAGCTCGAGGGGGCACGAGCAGTACTTC. Translation gives CASSSRGHEQYF. The gene calls are TRBV12-3 or TRBV12-4 and TRBJ2-7, with TRBD1 matching over 7 bases. The V segment lost 6 bases and the J segment 5 bases; nucleotides outside the gene matches: 4. The CDR3 consists of 12 residues.

The genes are TRBV5-1 and TRBJ1-2; the D gene is possibly TRBD1 (6 bases). Between the trimmed V and J ends, which lost 4 bases and 3 bases, there was a span of 16 bases. The CDR3 covers 15 residues. Germline V gene sequence: CDR1 SGHRS, CDR2 YFSETQ. The CDR3 region is CASSTGGGQYYGYTF. The CDR3 DNA reads TGCGCCAGCAGCACGGGAGGGGGGCAGTACTATGGCTACACCTTC.